The source of this T cell receptor (beta chain) is a study of cytomegalovirus exposure and HLA in healthy donors. Overall study results and limits: The classifier reportedly diagnosed cytomegalovirus status with high sensitivity and specificity.

The CDR3 is made up of 15 amino acids. Germline V CDR1 and CDR2: LNHDA, SQIVND (reference sequence). Unmatched junction bases numbered 0, after V lost 3 bases and J lost 1 base. PCR primers comprised 60 Vbeta and 13 Jbeta primers. Sequencing was performed with immunoSEQ multiplex PCR; in TCRdb, only in-frame clones are kept and a portion is missing. This table has about 150,000 clones, roughly 83% appearing once. Turning to this clone: Its antigen is as yet unknown.

This clonotype was obtained from a woman in her late teens or twenties in good health and CMV-seronegative. The genes are TRBV19 and TRBJ2-2; the match to TRBD1 covers 9 bases. The sequenced sample was PBMCs. This CDR3 reads CASSMGQGNTGELFF. The CDR3 region has the DNA TGTGCCAGTAGTATGGGACAGGGGAACACCGGGGAGCTGTTTTTT.